Below, one T cell receptor beta chain is given with its context. Its binding antigen is unknown. Base quality data are lacking; no much larger clone is found one base away. The data were obtained in a study of T cell responses to AZD1222 COVID-19 vaccine (TCRdb year 2021). A note on the overall study: A total of approximately 240 trial participants underwent TCR sequencing, of whom 207 received two doses of AZD1222 and about 25 received two doses of the MenACWY control vaccine. Trial participants were enrolled into age subgroups of 18-55, 56-69 and 70-plus years, which contained about 150, 28 and 57 TCR-sequenced participants, respectively.

The meaning of the sample's time point label: about 28 days (+/-7) after the second vaccine dose. AZD1222 recipients whose second dose came at about 4 weeks and those whose second dose came at about 12 weeks were combined into one group, since spike-specific TCR depth and breadth did not differ between the two schedules. Vaccinee samples came from UK trials COV001 and COV002, including a single-blind randomized controlled phase 2/3 trial of AZD1222 (ChAdOx1 nCoV-19) in healthy adults. For TCRbeta chain sequencing, PBMC samples from trial participants were taken at day 0 and at day 28 after the second dose. Results the study describes overall, beyond this receptor: Participants were mostly white British and included more females than males, and it was suggested by the authors that clonal diversity may have been underestimated. Conclusions about previously exposed vaccinees were limited because only a handful of AZD1222 recipients were SARS-CoV-2 seropositive at baseline. Spike-specific TCR breadth and depth rose significantly after two AZD1222 doses compared with day 0 and with MenACWY recipients. The 56-69-year group was small, and its depth increase did not reach significance, likely because of low power. Because no day 14 peak-response samples were available, the repertoires could be characterized only after the peak T cell response. The vaccine-associated CD4 TCRs covered the entire spike protein, and the dominant responses fell in regions 160-218 and 743-854. Reportedly, almost half of the unique spike-specific TCRs recognized epitopes lying outside the regions that are mutated in the B.1.351 and B.1.1.7 variants.

The CDR3 regions of human TCRbeta chains were analyzed by immunosequencing. The paper's data handling went like this. Repertoire TCRs were matched against a reference library of SARS-CoV-2-specific TCRs generated with the MIRA antigen-specificity platform. Breadth meant the fraction of unique TCRs that were SARS-CoV-2-associated, whereas depth meant the fraction of total T cells that were SARS-CoV-2-associated. Using the MIRA data, each spike-specific TCR was mapped to the spike region that the TCR reacts to and placed in a CD4 or CD8 class. Log10-transformed breadth and depth values were compared by one-way ANOVA with Sidak's multiple comparisons tests. TCRdb retrieved this table from immuneACCESS and kept in-frame rearrangements only. Not all clones are present; in checked studies, unresolved V genes account for under half, and no reason is known for the remainder. V, J and clone size are those of that table, while D and trimming were read from the DNA. In this sample the table shows approximately 31,000 clones, approximately 90% of which occur a single time. The ten largest clones capture approximately 14% of the sample.

From the germline V gene, CDR1 is ENHRY and CDR2 is SYGVKD. Trimming removed 6 bases from V and 2 bases from J, leaving 11 bases between the germline ends. The CDR3 starts with the cysteine, ends with the phenylalanine, and has 13 residues. Kept here is only the CDR3 DNA, which spans 39 bases and is read in frame from base 1. This sequence originates from an adult who received the AZD1222 COVID-19 vaccine. Sequenced here: peripheral blood, sampled 28 days after the second AZD1222 dose. Recombination joined TRBV10-3 with TRBJ2-7; D gene: possibly TRBD1, on 6 matching bases. At the DNA level, the sequence is TGTGCCATCAGCCCCCAGGGGACCTACGAGCAGTACTTC. Protein translation: CAISPQGTYEQYF.